This T cell receptor beta chain was captured in a study of spatial heterogeneity in lung cancer. TCRdb reprocessed the 5' RACE reads via MiXCR and lists one record per CDR3 protein. The data contain over 15,000 distinct CDR3 sequences, nearly 7% of them seen just once; the ten biggest clones take up 15% to 20%. The time point is: sample taken at primary tumor resection. To note about this clonotype: Its antigen is currently unknown.

Whole-study findings and limits: One measure, the expanded intratumoral alpha and beta TCR count, tracked tumor mutation counts.

The CDR3 runs 12 residues. V lost 5 bases, J lost 9 bases, and 11 bases lay in between. Germline V gene lookup returns CDR1 KGHSH and CDR2 LQKENI. Sequencing used lung tumor tissue, obtained at surgery. V gene TRBV18 combines with J gene TRBJ1-5; tentatively, D is TRBD1 (5 bases). The TCR originated in a female donor with early-stage non-small cell lung cancer. The CDR3 sequence: CASSRPQGPQHF. CDR3 sequence (DNA): TGTGCCAGCTCAAGGCCCCAGGGGCCCCAGCATTTT. Full variable domain (rest looked up from reference TRBV18 and TRBJ1-5): NAGVMQNPRHLVRRRGQEARLRCSPMKGHSHVYWYRQLPEEGLKFMVYLQKENIIDESGMPKERFSAEFPKEGPSILRIQQVVRGDSAAYFCASSRPQGPQHFGDGTRLSIL.